This T cell receptor (beta chain) was identified in a study of shared clonotypes between healthy human individuals (dated by TCRdb to 2018 to 2021). Describing the broader study: The cohort included a few men and a couple of women between 18 and 49 years of age. Different laboratories and diverse techniques were used to prepare libraries and sequence TCR repertoires, to increase sequencing depth and limit assay-specific biases. To estimate repertoire size and how much clonotype sharing occurs between individuals, the study deeply sequenced the blood TCR repertoires of about five healthy adults. Each donor's leukapheresis produced roughly between roughly 0.9 and 8.9 billion PBMCs. Per donor, three plates each were used for CD4 naive and CD4 memory, two for CD8 naive, and one for CD8 memory.

CDR1 and CDR2 are read off the germline V gene as SGHRS and YFSETQ. The V and J ends are trimmed by 0 bases and 0 bases, leaving 14 bases between them. From cysteine to phenylalanine, the CDR3 is 17 amino acids long. Kept here is only the CDR3 DNA, which spans 51 bases and is read in frame from base 1. TCR CDR3 regions were amplified from genomic DNA by multiplex PCR using the deep immunoSEQ assay. Genomic DNA extracted from each cell subset was distributed evenly over all wells of several immunoSEQ 96-well plates, and each plate served as one replicate. For sorted subsets, each replicate PCR was loaded with roughly 200 ng genomic DNA, equivalent to 30,000 or so T cell genomes. The purified libraries were quantified using a Qubit 3.0 fluorometer, sized with a Bioanalyzer 2100, and then quantified again using the KAPA Library Quantification kit. A separate single-read 150-cycle Illumina NextSeq 550 flow cell was used to sequence each immunoSEQ 96-well plate. The source study handled its data this way. Because the immunoSEQ output held only junctional sequences and lacked quality scores, the filtering could not match the filtering applied to full-length reads. Sequences were annotated with PyIR, a Python wrapper for IgBLAST v1.9, and V/J genes and CDR3 were assigned using IMGT germline references. Any read was removed if the V/J assignment was weak (E-value above 1e-6), the CDR3 was missing, or the read contained stop codons, out-of-frame junctions, or ambiguous translated residues. V3J clonotypes were defined by identical inferred V gene, J gene, and CDR3 amino acid sequence. The percentage overlap between two repertoires was calculated by dividing the number of shared unique clonotypes by the size of the smaller repertoire. Repertoire richness was assessed with RTK rarefaction, the Chao1 estimator, and Recon v2.1 estimates of unobserved clonotypes. Generation probabilities for all TCRbeta clonotypes obtained by the gDNA method from a handful of donors were computed using OLGA. TCRdb retrieved this table from immuneACCESS and kept in-frame rearrangements only. Not all clones are present; in checked studies, unresolved V genes account for under half, and no reason is known for the remainder. D and trimming were read from the DNA, whereas the V and J calls and clone size are those reported in that table. In this sample the table shows millions of clones, around 95% of which occur a single time. The top ten clonotypes cover around 0.13% of the sample.

Beyond this particular receptor, the publication reports: When a handful of donors were compared, the shared fraction of clonotypes was approximately 5% for naive CD4, approximately 3.5% for naive CD8, 2.3% for memory CD4, and 0.35% to 0.4% for memory CD8. Naive subsets generally had larger estimated clonotype richness than memory subsets. Even with the large sequencing depth, rarefaction of the sorted-subset datasets indicated that sequencing was incomplete. The small number of donors limited the genetic and exposure-history diversity represented. Based on pairwise subsampling, the degree of clonotype sharing among donors was expected to be affected by sequencing depth. Only blood was sampled, and tissue TCR repertoires likely differ from those in blood. Higher generation probabilities were observed for clonotypes shared by all four sorted-subset donors than for non-shared clonotypes.

Donors were healthy HIV-negative adults with no recently reported acute infections or vaccinations. Every donor was a Caucasian adult living in Nashville, Tennessee, USA. CD4+ T cells were enriched by magnetic negative selection; naive cells were then positively selected on CD45RA, and the negative fraction formed the memory subset. Blood was collected by leukapheresis, and PBMCs were isolated by Ficoll-Histopaque density gradient centrifugation and then cryopreserved in liquid nitrogen vapor phase. Purity and quantity of every magnetically sorted T cell population were checked by analytical flow cytometry. From each sorted fraction, genomic DNA was isolated and quantified by UV absorbance on a Nanodrop 2000c. Note on this clone: Its antigen has not been determined. Base quality data are lacking; no much larger clone is found one base away.

In this chain, TRBV5-1 is recombined with TRBJ2-3, with the D gene not confidently named. The sequence came from a man between 18 and 35 years old in good health. Sequencing used naive CD4+ T cells sorted from blood. The cell subset or site label, as the study defines it: CD45RA+ positively selected. The CDR3 amino acid sequence is: CASSLEFIGRSTDTQYF. The DNA reads as follows: TGCGCCAGCAGCTTGGAGTTCATCGGGCGGAGCACAGATACGCAGTATTTT. With the portions outside the CDR3 filled from the reference TRBV5-1 and TRBJ2-3 genes, the complete variable region becomes KAGVTQTPRYLIKTRGQQVTLSCSPISGHRSVSWYQQTPGQGLQFLFEYFSETQRNKGNFPGRFSGRQFSNSRSEMNVSTLELGDSALYLCASSLEFIGRSTDTQYFGPGTRLTVL.